Each of the 17 T cell receptor beta chains below was sequenced from the same sample in a study of regulatory T cells in long-lasting Graves disease. Time point of the sample: newly diagnosed GD, antithyroid drugs for less than 3 months. RNA isolated from PBMCs was used to make the TCR library. Libraries of TCR beta came from iRepertoire HTBI primers plus Arm-PCR of CDR3 regions. One entry per CDR3 protein results from TCRdb running MiXCR on the multiplex PCR reads. Of around 450,000 distinct CDR3 sequences listed, 15% are singletons. These data were likewise used in another study, on T cells in Graves' hyperthyroidism and ophthalmopathy.

The specimen comprised peripheral blood mononuclear cells (PBMCs), sampled at new diagnosis, from a patient treated with antithyroid drugs. All receptors derive from a woman younger than 45 with Graves disease.

This clonotype was picked up many times. The V call is TRBV5-1, the J call TRBJ2-4; 7 bases fit TRBD1. There are 15 residues in the CDR3. Unmatched junction bases numbered 12, after V lost 0 bases and J lost 12 bases. Germline CDR1 is SGHRS and CDR2 is YFSETQ. The CDR3 region is CASSLGVDRESDQYF. CDR3 in DNA: TGCGCCAGCAGCTTGGGAGTAGACAGGGAATCGGATCAGTACTTC.

This clonotype has a handful of counts. The chain joins TRBV20-1 to TRBJ1-2, with 9 bases fitting TRBD1. Germline CDR1 reads DFQATT; CDR2 reads SNEGSKA (reference sequence). The V gene end was trimmed by 1 base and the J gene end by 4 bases; junction bases not matched to a gene: 13. This CDR3 has 17 amino acids. The DNA for the CDR3 is TGCAGTGCTAGAGGGGAGGTGGGACAGGGCTCTTTCTATGGCTACACCTTC. It encodes CSARGEVGQGSFYGYTF.

In this sample, this clonotype turned up a few times. J is TRBJ2-6 and V is TRBV12-3 or TRBV12-4; 11 positions agree with TRBD2. V trimming: 6 bases; J trimming: 2 bases; junction bases outside the gene matches: 6. The CDR3 sequence is 17 residues long. The chain's CDR3 is CASRALAGGTGANVLTF. The CDR3 DNA is TGTGCCAGCAGGGCGCTAGCGGGAGGCACTGGGGCCAACGTCCTGACTTTC.

As to this clonotype: A much bigger clone sits one base away, suggesting this may be a read error. The chain couples TRBV7-3 to TRBJ2-1; TRBD2 agrees at 10 bases. The last part of the DNA fits TRBJ2-7 better; the J call may be wrong. The CDR3 has 21 residues. CDR1 SGHTA and CDR2 FQGTGA come from the germline V gene. CDR3 coding DNA: TGTGCCAGCAGCTTAAGGGGTCTAAGAGCGGGAGGGGCCCCCGCCTACAATGAGCAGTACTTC. This gives the protein CASSLRGLRAGGAPAYNEQYF.

This clonotype was counted at least ten times. The CDR3 nucleotides read TGTGCCATCAGTGATAGCAAACAGGATAATTCACCCCTCCACTTT. It specifies CAISDSKQDNSPLHF. V gene TRBV10-3 combines with J gene TRBJ1-6; possible D gene TRBD1, 5 bases. Germline CDR1 reads ENHRY; CDR2 reads SYGVKD. Trimming pared 3 bases from V and 5 bases from J, leaving 11 bases between. This CDR3 spans 15 amino acids.

This clonotype was found many times. This rearrangement joins TRBV12-5 to TRBJ2-3, with 8 bases identical to TRBD2. Trimming took 6 bases from V and 4 from J; bases not matched to a gene: 9. Germline assignment: CDR1 LGHNT and CDR2 FRNRAP. This CDR3 contains 15 residues. CDR3 amino acids: CASGPLAEYADTQYF. CDR3 DNA: TGTGCTAGTGGCCCACTAGCGGAGTATGCAGATACGCAGTATTTT. Complete variable domain (other parts from reference TRBV12-5 and TRBJ2-3): DARVTQTPRHKVTEMGQEVTMRCQPILGHNTVFWYRQTMMQGLELLAYFRNRAPLDDSGMPKDRFSAEMPDATLATLKIQPSEPRDSAVYFCASGPLAEYADTQYFGPGTRLTVL.

This clonotype was observed many times. This chain joins TRBV4-1 and TRBJ1-2, with TRBD1 as a possible D gene (6 bases). Germline CDR1 and CDR2: MGHRA and YSYEKL. Trimming pared 1 base from V and 6 bases from J, leaving 9 bases between. The CDR3 is 13 residues long. For the CDR3, the DNA is TGCGCCAGCAGCCAAGTTCGGGGGCATGGCTACACCTTC. This translates into CASSQVRGHGYTF.

In its sample, this clonotype was seen many times. The rearrangement joins TRBV30 to TRBJ2-1; no clear D. The ends were cut back, 2 bases at V and 7 bases at J, with 9 bases in the middle. This CDR3 comprises 12 residues. Germline CDR1 GTSNPN, CDR2 SVGIG (reference sequence). CDR3 sequence reads: CAWSLVGNEQFF. The CDR3 nucleotides are TGTGCCTGGAGTTTAGTCGGGAATGAGCAGTTCTTC.

The sample holds a few counts of this clonotype. This chain connects TRBV10-1 to TRBJ2-1; 7 bases align to TRBD2. J was trimmed by 0 bases and V by 5 bases; bases with no gene match: 4. The CDR3 totals 15 residues. From germline, CDR1 is WNHNN and CDR2 SYGVQD (reference sequence). The CDR3 reads CASSSTSVSYNEQFF. As DNA, the CDR3 is TGCGCCAGCAGTAGTACTAGCGTCTCCTACAATGAGCAGTTCTTC.

The chain uses TRBV5-5 and TRBJ1-5; 7 bases align to TRBD1. The germline V gene has CDR1 SGHKS and CDR2 YYEKEE (reference sequence). The V gene end was trimmed by 4 bases and the J gene end by 2 bases; junction bases not matched to a gene: 12. This CDR3 spans 17 amino acids. This chain's CDR3 is CASSKRPDRDGNQPQHF. The CDR3 DNA reads as TGTGCCAGCAGCAAGAGACCCGACAGGGATGGCAATCAGCCCCAGCATTTT.

Only a few counts were recorded for this clonotype. The chain employs TRBV25-1 and TRBJ2-7; 8 positions agree with TRBD2. Germline values: CDR1 MGHDK, CDR2 SYGVNS. V lost 2 bases, J lost 1 base, and 19 bases stayed unmatched. The CDR3 totals 20 residues. The CDR3 DNA sequence: TGTGCCAGCAGTGAAAGTCGTGCGGGAGGCCCAGCTCCCCCTTCCTACGAGCAGTACTTC. As protein: CASSESRAGGPAPPSYEQYF.

This clonotype was counted ten times or more. An end of the junction does not agree with germline; a read error may underlie this. The chain joins TRBV6-1 to TRBJ2-7; the match to TRBD2 covers 8 bases. CDR1 and CDR2 (germline): MNHNS, SASEGT. The length of the CDR3 is 16 residues. CDR3 coding DNA: TGTGCCAGCGGTGAAGCGACAACTAGCGGAGCCTACGAGCAGTACTTC. Translated: CASGEATTSGAYEQYF.

Note on this clonotype: With a much larger clone just one base away, this may be a read error. The chain joins TRBV25-1 to TRBJ1-2; D uncertain. The CDR3 loop spans 13 amino acids. Germline V gene data show CDR1 as MGHDK and CDR2 as SYGVNS. The CDR3 nucleotides are TGTGCCAGCAGTCCAGCCGTCCGCTATGGCTGCACCTTC. This gives the protein CASSPAVRYGCTF.

The gene calls are TRBV5-1 and TRBJ1-3; D gene ambiguous. With 3 bases removed from V and 4 bases from J, the gap between germline ends came to 5 bases. From germline, CDR1 is SGHRS and CDR2 YFSETQ. The CDR3 sequence is 12 residues long. CDR3 sequence reads: CASSSDGNTIYF. CDR3 DNA: TGCGCCAGCAGCTCTGACGGAAACACCATATATTTT.

This clonotype was detected many times. The chain joins TRBV7-9 to TRBJ1-4, with D possibly being TRBD1 (5 bases). V gave up 4 bases and J gave up 8 bases, with 17 bases separating them. Germline V gene data show CDR1 as SEHNR and CDR2 as FQNEAQ (reference sequence). This CDR3 comprises 15 residues. The DNA for the CDR3 is TGTGCCAGCAGCTGGAGCGGGGCTGGGGAGGAAAAACTGTTTTTT. Protein: CASSWSGAGEEKLFF.

The table lists this clonotype with a few counts. CDR3 sequence: CSARDSLLGRLGGEQFF. CDR3 in DNA: TGCAGTGCTAGAGACTCCCTCCTCGGGCGCCTAGGTGGTGAGCAGTTCTTC. The V and J genes are TRBV20-1 and TRBJ2-1, with D unresolved. CDR3 length equals 17 residues. Germline V lookup: CDR1 DFQATT, CDR2 SNEGSKA (reference sequence). Trimming removed 0 bases from V and 9 bases from J, with 24 bases in between.

CDR3 in amino acids: CASSLQGADTGELFF. The DNA for the CDR3 is TGCGCCAGCAGCTTACAGGGGGCGGACACCGGGGAGCTGTTTTTT. The chain links TRBV5-1 to TRBJ2-2; 9 positions match TRBD1. The CDR3 loop spans 15 amino acids. Germline V gene lookup returns CDR1 SGHRS and CDR2 YFSETQ. V lost 2 bases to trimming and J lost 3 bases; unmatched junction nucleotides: 2.